The entry below describes one T cell receptor (beta chain). The V and J ends lost 4 bases and 6 bases, in that order; junction bases with no gene match: 5. Germline loops: CDR1 MNHEY, CDR2 SVGAGI. There are 16 residues in the CDR3. As for time point: pre-reinfection, 55 to 20 weeks before reinfection detection. TCR sequencing was done directly ex vivo on sorted cells, without expansion in vitro. This sample is drawn from a study of memory CD8 T cells in hepatitis C reinfection. About the study: Pre-reinfection samples were taken 55 to 20 weeks before detection.

The data were produced by immunoSEQ multiplex PCR, yet TCRdb's version contains in-frame clones alone and is incomplete. The repertoire holds 40,000 to 60,000 clones, around 92% seen once, with roughly 0.99% in the top ten. The rearrangement links TRBV6-5 to TRBJ2-1; TRBD2 agrees at 14 bases. Sequencing was performed on naive CD8+ T cells sorted from blood. The sequence derives from a man aged 18-30 years with hepatitis C virus infection. The chain's CDR3 is CASSSLTSGRANEQFF. CDR3 in DNA: TGTGCCAGCAGTTCCCTGACTAGCGGGAGGGCCAATGAGCAGTTCTTC.